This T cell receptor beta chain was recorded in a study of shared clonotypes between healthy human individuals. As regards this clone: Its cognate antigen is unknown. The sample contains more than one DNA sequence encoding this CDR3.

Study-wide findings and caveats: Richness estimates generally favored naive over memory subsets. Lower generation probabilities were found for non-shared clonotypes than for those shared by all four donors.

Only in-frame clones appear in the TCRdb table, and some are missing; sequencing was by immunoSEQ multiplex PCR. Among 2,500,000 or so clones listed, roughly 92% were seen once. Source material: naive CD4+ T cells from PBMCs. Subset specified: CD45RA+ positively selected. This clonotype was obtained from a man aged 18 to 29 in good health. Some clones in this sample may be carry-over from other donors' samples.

The CDR3 nucleotides are TGCGCCAGCAGCCCGGGGACAGGGGTCTACGAGCAGTACTTC. It codes for CASSPGTGVYEQYF. V and J are TRBV5-1 and TRBJ2-7; 10 bases align to TRBD1. There are 14 residues in the CDR3. J gave up 3 bases and V 4 bases, and 4 bases lay outside the gene matches. Germline V gene lookup returns CDR1 SGHRS and CDR2 YFSETQ.